This T cell receptor beta chain stems from a study of cytomegalovirus exposure and HLA in healthy donors. Findings and caveats of the study: Presence/absence analyses treated sequencing depth as roughly uniform across donors. A later analysis linked a missense variant in DCLRE1C to the trimming of TCR beta V and J genes. Being productive about 87% or about 30% of the time was typical of most TCR beta V segments in an earlier analysis.

Remarks on this clone: Its antigen is not known.

The CDR3 is made up of 14 amino acids. The V gene's germline CDR1 is GTSNPN and CDR2 SVGIG (reference sequence). With 4 bases clipped from V and 5 bases from J, the junction kept 10 bases outside the gene matches. Researchers ran the PCR with 60 Vbeta and 13 Jbeta primers. The table came from immunoSEQ multiplex PCR; TCRdb's copy has only in-frame clones and leaves some out. Recorded here are 40,000 to 55,000 clones; the top ten clones represent about 6.1%. This chain links TRBV30 with TRBJ1-2; 7 positions match TRBD1. The clonotype comes from a male donor in good health and CMV-seropositive. Material for sequencing was PBMCs. In DNA form, the CDR3 reads TGTGCCTGGATCGTCCCGGGACAGAGGTATGGCTACACCTTC. Translation: CAWIVPGQRYGYTF.